The 19 T cell receptor beta chains below all came from one sample that was sequenced in a study of blood T cell repertoires in COVID-19. Libraries were prepared by immunoSEQ multiplex PCR; TCRdb keeps only in-frame clonotypes and omits some of them. The sample lists 60,000 or so clones, around 89% occurring once. Sequenced sample: peripheral blood. Receptor source: a man aged 55 to 70 with active COVID-19.

In this sample, this clone turned up once. J is TRBJ2-7 and V is TRBV3-1 (or the pseudogene TRBV3-2); 8 positions agree with TRBD2. V lost 2 bases to trimming and J lost 0 bases; unmatched junction nucleotides: 6. Germline CDR1 reads LGHDT; CDR2 reads YNNKEL (reference sequence). The CDR3 runs to 16 residues. The CDR3, as DNA: TGTGCCAGCAGCCAATACGGGGGGGCAATCTCCTACGAGCAGTACTTC. It is translated as CASSQYGGAISYEQYF.

V is TRBV28 and J is TRBJ2-5; D ambiguous. The germline V gene encodes CDR1 MDHEN and CDR2 SYDVKM. The ends were cut back, 7 bases at V and 1 base at J, with 7 bases in the middle. The CDR3 is 12 residues long. The CDR3 sequence is CASTISQETQYF. The CDR3 DNA sequence: TGTGCCAGCACCATTTCCCAAGAGACCCAGTACTTC.

This clone was seen a few times. V gene TRBV7-9 combines with J gene TRBJ2-3, with D possibly TRBD1 on 6 matching bases. This CDR3 region has 15 residues. Between the trimmed V and J ends, which lost 1 base and 3 bases, there was a span of 11 bases. Germline V gives CDR1 SEHNR, CDR2 FQNEAQ (reference sequence). The CDR3: CASSLDQRGTDTQYF. The CDR3 coding sequence is TGTGCCAGCAGCTTAGACCAAAGGGGGACAGATACGCAGTATTTT. Complete variable domain (other parts from reference TRBV7-9 and TRBJ2-3): DTGVSQNPRHKITKRGQNVTFRCDPISEHNRLYWYRQTLGQGPEFLTYFQNEAQLEKSRLLSDRFSAERPKGSFSTLEIQRTEQGDSAMYLCASSLDQRGTDTQYFGPGTRLTVL.

The gene calls are TRBV5-8 and TRBJ1-1; tentative D call: TRBD1 (6 bases). The CDR3 covers 13 residues. With 3 bases removed from V and 2 bases from J, the gap between germline ends came to 8 bases. The germline V gene encodes CDR1 SGHTS and CDR2 YDEGEE. In DNA form, the CDR3 reads TGTGCCAGCAGCTGGGGGGGCAACACTGAAGCTTTCTTT. Its protein is CASSWGGNTEAFF. The entire variable domain, with the rest obtained from reference TRBV5-8 and TRBJ1-1, is as follows: EAGVTQSPTHLIKTRGQQATLRCSPISGHTSVYWYQQALGLGLQFLLWYDEGEERNRGNFPPRFSGRQFPNYSSELNVNALELEDSALYLCASSWGGNTEAFFGQGTRLTVV.

V usage is TRBV11-2 and J usage is TRBJ2-3; 10 bases are shared with TRBD2. Germline CDR1 and CDR2: SGHAT and FQNNGV. Trimming removed 6 bases from V and 0 bases from J; junction bases left unmatched: 12. This CDR3 contains 18 residues. The CDR3 loop is CASRLRSTSGLSTDTQYF. The CDR3 DNA reads as TGTGCCAGCAGGTTACGCTCGACTAGCGGGCTTAGCACAGATACGCAGTATTTT.

The chain links TRBV30 to TRBJ1-2; D gene ambiguous. Trimming removed 7 bases at V and 5 bases at J, with 8 bases between. The CDR3 has 10 residues. Germline V gene data show CDR1 as GTSNPN and CDR2 as SVGIG (reference sequence). CDR3 amino acids: CASRDYGYTF. In DNA form, the CDR3 reads TGTGCCTCTCGGGATTATGGCTACACCTTC.

The chain links TRBV5-4 to TRBJ2-1, with TRBD2 as a possible D gene (6 bases). The V end was cut by 2 bases, the J end by 2 bases, with 8 bases between. Germline CDR1 and CDR2: SGHNT and YYREEE (reference sequence). The CDR3 covers 14 residues. CDR3 DNA sequence: TGTGCCAGCAGCTTTCGGGGGACCTACAATGAGCAGTTCTTC. Amino acids: CASSFRGTYNEQFF.

The chain employs TRBV30 and TRBJ2-7; 8 bases are a match to TRBD2. Losses at the gene ends were 4 bases for V and 5 bases for J; bases not matched to a gene: 10. The CDR3 spans 14 residues. The germline V gene has CDR1 GTSNPN and CDR2 SVGIG (reference sequence). The CDR3 DNA follows: TGTGCCTGGACACCCGGGGGGGGGACCCACGAGCAGTACTTC. Translation gives CAWTPGGGTHEQYF.

V gene TRBV6-6 combines with J gene TRBJ1-3; 7 nucleotides agree with TRBD1. The germline V gene encodes CDR1 MNHNY and CDR2 SVGAGI (reference sequence). CDR3 length: 14 amino acids. The ends lost 6 bases at V and 2 bases at J; junction bases unmatched: 4. CDR3 in DNA: TGTGCCAGCAGGACCACAGGGGCTGGAAACACCATATATTTT. Protein: CASRTTGAGNTIYF.

This clone was observed a few times. The chain couples TRBV15 to TRBJ2-5; tentatively, D is TRBD1 (6 bases). The CDR3 spans 14 residues. The germline V and J ends were trimmed by 0 bases and 6 bases, with 11 bases remaining between them. Germline V gives CDR1 LNHNV, CDR2 YYDKDF (reference sequence). This CDR3 is CATSRDRGTQTQYF. The DNA for the CDR3 is TGTGCCACCAGCAGAGATAGGGGGACGCAGACCCAGTACTTC.

This rearrangement joins TRBV30 to TRBJ2-1, with 9 nucleotides matching TRBD1. The V segment lost 8 bases and the J segment 2 bases; nucleotides outside the gene matches: 4. CDR1 is GTSNPN, CDR2 SVGIG, per germline (reference sequence). The CDR3 runs 13 residues. The CDR3: CAGDRVTYNEQFF. In nucleotides, the CDR3 is TGTGCCGGGGACAGGGTTACCTACAATGAGCAGTTCTTC.

V and J are TRBV5-1 and TRBJ1-2, with D perhaps matching TRBD1 (6 bases). V was trimmed by 3 bases and J by 3 bases, leaving 12 bases between them. Germline values: CDR1 SGHRS, CDR2 YFSETQ. The CDR3 covers 14 residues. The CDR3 DNA reads TGCGCCAGCAGCTCCCCGGGACAAGACTATGGCTACACCTTC. Its translation: CASSSPGQDYGYTF.

The chain recombines TRBV4-3 with TRBJ2-3; 8 nucleotides match TRBD2. This CDR3 is built from 15 residues. Germline V gives CDR1 LGHNA, CDR2 YSLEER. With 3 bases clipped from V and 4 bases from J, the junction kept 6 bases outside the gene matches. The CDR3 sequence: CASSQRLGGADTQYF. The CDR3 region has the DNA TGCGCCAGCAGCCAGAGACTCGGGGGGGCAGATACGCAGTATTTT.

The chain recombines TRBV18 with TRBJ1-6; 8 bases agree with TRBD1. This CDR3 has 16 amino acids. J lost 4 bases, V lost 4 bases, and 6 bases had no gene match. Germline-derived CDR1 and CDR2 are KGHSH and LQKENI. Written as DNA, the CDR3 is TGTGCCAGCTCACTGAGACAGGGGACATATAATTCACCCCTCCACTTT. Amino acids: CASSLRQGTYNSPLHF.

This sequence joins TRBV4-1 and TRBJ2-7, with 12 bases matching TRBD1. The trim removed 4 bases at V and 10 bases at J, leaving 5 bases unmatched. The germline V gene encodes CDR1 MGHRA and CDR2 YSYEKL. This CDR3 has 13 residues. The CDR3 region has the DNA TGCGCCAGCAGCCCCCCGGGACAGGGGGCCCAGTACTTC. Amino acid sequence: CASSPPGQGAQYF.

The rearrangement links TRBV9 to TRBJ1-3; D ambiguous. Trimming stripped 3 bases from V and 1 base from J, with 11 bases between. The germline gives CDR1 SGDLS, CDR2 YYNGEE. This CDR3 is built from 15 residues. The DNA for the CDR3 is TGTGCCAGCAGCGGGTCGCCCGGTTCTGGAAACACCATATATTTT. It is translated as CASSGSPGSGNTIYF.

The chain combines TRBV30 with TRBJ2-7, with D perhaps matching TRBD2 (6 bases). Per the germline V gene, CDR1 is GTSNPN and CDR2 is SVGIG (reference sequence). The CDR3 is 14 amino acids. V gave up 4 bases and J gave up 0 bases, with 13 bases separating them. CDR3 in DNA: TGTGCCTGGACCCGGGACTCCAGCTCCTACGAGCAGTACTTC. Its protein is CAWTRDSSSYEQYF.

V is TRBV30 and J is TRBJ2-1; 12 bases line up with TRBD2. CDR3 size: 17 residues. Germline V gives CDR1 GTSNPN, CDR2 SVGIG (reference sequence). The junction had 14 bases not matched to a gene; V was cut back by 5 bases and J by 6 bases. CDR3 loop: CAWGGLAGQSSANEQFF. CDR3 DNA sequence: TGTGCCTGGGGGGGACTAGCGGGCCAATCCTCAGCCAATGAGCAGTTCTTC.

The J gene is TRBJ2-5, the V gene TRBV12-5; 8 positions agree with TRBD1. The V and J ends lost 1 base and 2 bases, in that order; junction bases with no gene match: 6. The CDR3 covers 16 residues. Looked up from germline, CDR1 is LGHNT and CDR2 is FRNRAP. CDR3 DNA sequence: TGTGCTAGTGGTTTGGGGACAGGGTTGGGGCAAGAGACCCAGTACTTC. Translation: CASGLGTGLGQETQYF.